This T cell receptor beta chain was found in a study of naive and memory T cell subsets. The germline CDR1 and CDR2 sequences are SGHVS and FQNEAQ. This CDR3 has 15 amino acids. Unmatched junction bases numbered 9, after V lost 5 bases and J lost 4 bases. Ligated cDNA underwent four rounds of PCR with nested alpha and beta constant region primers and SP2. Reverse transcription of blood and skin TCR RNA was primed at alpha and beta constant regions. TCRdb redid the calling of the 5' RACE reads with MiXCR, one entry per CDR3 protein. The table lists about 60,000 distinct CDR3 sequences, 8% to 9% of them singletons. This clonotype was counted between two and nine times. The library had UMIs added by 3' ligation of an oligonucleotide to TCR cDNA. Cells were not sorted; total RNA input targeted roughly 1 to 1,100 ng.

The sequence was collected from a female donor in good health. The chain recombines TRBV7-8 with TRBJ2-7, with 9 bases aligning to TRBD2. CDR3 amino acids: CASSPGLADKYEQYF. In DNA form, the CDR3 reads TGTGCCAGCAGCCCGGGACTAGCAGATAAATACGAGCAGTACTTC.